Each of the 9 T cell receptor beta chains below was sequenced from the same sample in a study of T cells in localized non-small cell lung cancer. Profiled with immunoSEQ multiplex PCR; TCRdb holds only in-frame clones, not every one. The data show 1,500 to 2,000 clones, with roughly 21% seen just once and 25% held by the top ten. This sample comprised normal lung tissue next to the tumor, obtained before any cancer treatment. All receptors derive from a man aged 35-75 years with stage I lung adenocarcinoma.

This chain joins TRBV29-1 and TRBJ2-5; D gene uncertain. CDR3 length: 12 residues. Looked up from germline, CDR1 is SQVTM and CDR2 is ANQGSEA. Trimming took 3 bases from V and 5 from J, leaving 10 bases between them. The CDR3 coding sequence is TGCAGCGTTGACGGCAAAGGGGAGACCCAGTACTTC. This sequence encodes CSVDGKGETQYF.

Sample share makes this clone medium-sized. CDR3 in DNA: TGTGCCAGCAGTGAGGTAGCAGGGGGAGGTAGCAATCAGCCCCAGCATTTT. As protein: CASSEVAGGGSNQPQHF. This sequence joins TRBV6-8 and TRBJ1-5; 7 bases are a match to TRBD1. Losses at the gene ends were 5 bases for V and 0 bases for J; bases not matched to a gene: 10. The germline V gene encodes CDR1 MNHGY and CDR2 SAAAGT. The CDR3 has 17 amino acids.

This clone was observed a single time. CDR3 loop: CASRPSVAADTQYF. In DNA, the CDR3 is TGTGCCAGTAGACCCTCGGTAGCGGCAGATACGCAGTATTTT. This sequence joins TRBV19 and TRBJ2-3; D possibly corresponds to TRBD2 (6 bases). This CDR3 region has 14 residues. Germline CDR1 reads LNHDA; CDR2 reads SQIVND (reference sequence). Trimming left V 6 bases short and J 4 bases short, with 14 bases between.

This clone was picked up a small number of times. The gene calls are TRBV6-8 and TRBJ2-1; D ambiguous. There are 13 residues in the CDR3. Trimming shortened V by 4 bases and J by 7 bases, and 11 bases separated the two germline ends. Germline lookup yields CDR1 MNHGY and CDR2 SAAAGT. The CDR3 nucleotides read TGTGCCAGCAGTTCAACCCTAGGAAATGAGCAGTTCTTC. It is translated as CASSSTLGNEQFF.

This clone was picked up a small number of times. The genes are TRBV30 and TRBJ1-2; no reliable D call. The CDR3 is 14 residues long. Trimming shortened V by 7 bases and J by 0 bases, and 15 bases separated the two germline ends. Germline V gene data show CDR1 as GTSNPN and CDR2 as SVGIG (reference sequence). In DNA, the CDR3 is TGTGCCTCCACCAAAGGGCGGGCTAACTATGGCTACACCTTC. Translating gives CASTKGRANYGYTF.

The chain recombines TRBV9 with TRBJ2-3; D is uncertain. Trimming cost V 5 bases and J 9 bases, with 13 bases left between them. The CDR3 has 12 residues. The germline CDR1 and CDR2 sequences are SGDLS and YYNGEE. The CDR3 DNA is TGTGCCAGCAGTGAAGATGCGGCGACGCAGTATTTT. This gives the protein CASSEDAATQYF.

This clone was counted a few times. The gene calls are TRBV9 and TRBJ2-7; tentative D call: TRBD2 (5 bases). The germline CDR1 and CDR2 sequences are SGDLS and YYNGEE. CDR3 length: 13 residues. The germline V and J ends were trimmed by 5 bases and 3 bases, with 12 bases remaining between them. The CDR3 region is CASRATSSYEQYF. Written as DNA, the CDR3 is TGTGCCAGCAGGGCTACTAGTAGCTACGAGCAGTACTTC.

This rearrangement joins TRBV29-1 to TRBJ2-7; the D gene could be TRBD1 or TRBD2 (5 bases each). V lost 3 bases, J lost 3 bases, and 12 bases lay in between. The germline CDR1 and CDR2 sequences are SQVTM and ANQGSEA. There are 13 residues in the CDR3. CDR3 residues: CSVELGDRYEQYF. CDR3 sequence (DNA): TGCAGCGTTGAGTTGGGGGACCGCTACGAGCAGTACTTC.

CDR3 sequence reads: CASSALTPGNTEAFF. The CDR3, as DNA: TGCGCCAGCAGCGCGTTGACGCCGGGCAACACTGAAGCTTTCTTT. This chain links TRBV5-1 with TRBJ1-1; D gene unclear. Germline CDR1 is SGHRS and CDR2 is YFSETQ. This CDR3 has 15 residues. V gave up 4 bases and J gave up 2 bases, with 15 bases separating them.